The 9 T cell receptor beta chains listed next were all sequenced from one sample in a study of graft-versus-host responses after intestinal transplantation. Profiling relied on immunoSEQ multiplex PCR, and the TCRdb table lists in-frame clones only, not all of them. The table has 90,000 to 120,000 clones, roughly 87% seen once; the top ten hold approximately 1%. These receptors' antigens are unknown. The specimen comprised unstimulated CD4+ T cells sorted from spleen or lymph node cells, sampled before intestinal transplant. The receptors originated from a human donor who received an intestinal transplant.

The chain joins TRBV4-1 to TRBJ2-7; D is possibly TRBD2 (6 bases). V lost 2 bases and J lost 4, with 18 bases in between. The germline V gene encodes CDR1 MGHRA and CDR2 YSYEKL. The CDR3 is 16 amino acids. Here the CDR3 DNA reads TGCGCCAGCAGCCAAACCACCGGTGGACGGGGGTACGAGCAGTACTTC. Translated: CASSQTTGGRGYEQYF.

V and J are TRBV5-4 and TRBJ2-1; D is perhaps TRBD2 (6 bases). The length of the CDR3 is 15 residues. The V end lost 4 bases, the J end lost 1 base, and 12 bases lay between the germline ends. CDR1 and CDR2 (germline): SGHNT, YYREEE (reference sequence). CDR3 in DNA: TGTGCCAGCAGCCATGCGGGGAGATCCTACAATGAGCAGTTCTTC. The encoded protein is CASSHAGRSYNEQFF.

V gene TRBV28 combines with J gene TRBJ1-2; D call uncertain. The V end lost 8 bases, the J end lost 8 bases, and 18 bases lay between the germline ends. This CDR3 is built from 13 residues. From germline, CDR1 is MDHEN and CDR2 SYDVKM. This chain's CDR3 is CASGSSQSEGYTF. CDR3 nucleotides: TGTGCCAGCGGGAGTTCACAAAGCGAAGGCTACACCTTC.

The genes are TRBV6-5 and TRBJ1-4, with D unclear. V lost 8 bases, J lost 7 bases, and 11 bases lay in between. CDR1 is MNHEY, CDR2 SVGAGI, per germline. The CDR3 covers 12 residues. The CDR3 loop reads CASADVGEKLFF. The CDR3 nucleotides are TGTGCCAGCGCTGACGTAGGTGAAAAACTGTTTTTT.

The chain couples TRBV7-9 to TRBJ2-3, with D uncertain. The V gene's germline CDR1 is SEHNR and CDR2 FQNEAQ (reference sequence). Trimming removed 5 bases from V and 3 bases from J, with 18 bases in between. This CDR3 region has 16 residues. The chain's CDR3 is CASSRGNLLGTDTQYF. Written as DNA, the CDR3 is TGTGCCAGCAGCCGCGGTAACCTGCTAGGGACAGATACGCAGTATTTT.

The CDR3 loop is CASSKAIFGTDTQYF. CDR3 nucleotide sequence: TGTGCCAGCAGCAAAGCCATCTTTGGGACAGATACGCAGTATTTT. This chain joins TRBV21-1 and TRBJ2-3. TRBV21-1 counts as a pseudogene. The CDR3 spans 15 residues.

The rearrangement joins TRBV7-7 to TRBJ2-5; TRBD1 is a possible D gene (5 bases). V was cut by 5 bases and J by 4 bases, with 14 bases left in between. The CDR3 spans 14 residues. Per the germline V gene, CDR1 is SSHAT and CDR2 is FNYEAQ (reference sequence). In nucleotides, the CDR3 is TGTGCCAGCAGCCGAGACAGCACCAGAGAGACCCAGTACTTC. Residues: CASSRDSTRETQYF.

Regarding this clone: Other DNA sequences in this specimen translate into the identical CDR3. DNA for the CDR3: TGTGCCAGCAGCTTAACAGGGAACACTGAAGCTTTCTTT. Encoded protein: CASSLTGNTEAFF. V is TRBV7-3 and J is TRBJ1-1; D uncertain. The V end was cut by 0 bases, the J end by 1 base, with 3 bases between. Germline V gene sequence: CDR1 SGHTA, CDR2 FQGTGA. The CDR3 consists of 13 residues.

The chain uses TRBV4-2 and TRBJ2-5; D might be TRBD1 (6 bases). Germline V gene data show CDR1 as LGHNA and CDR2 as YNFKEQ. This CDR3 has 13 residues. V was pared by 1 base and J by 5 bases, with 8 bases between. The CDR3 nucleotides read TGTGCCAGCAGCCAAGGGCAGGGGGAGACCCAGTACTTC. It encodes CASSQGQGETQYF.